The 10 T cell receptor beta chains presented below share a single source sample, sequenced in a study of blood T cell repertoires in COVID-19. The method was immunoSEQ multiplex PCR; TCRdb's version includes in-frame clones alone and lacks a portion of them. The sample has about 190,000 clones, more than 60% seen once. The sample consisted of peripheral blood. The receptors were gathered from a woman aged 45-59 years with acute or convalescent COVID-19.

A single count supports this clone. V is TRBV7-2 and J is TRBJ2-1, with TRBD2 matching 12 bases. With 5 bases clipped from V and 6 bases from J, the junction kept 8 bases outside the gene matches. The CDR3 has 16 residues. The germline CDR1 and CDR2 sequences are SGHTA and FQGNSA. The CDR3 DNA reads as TGTGCCAGCAGCCAGATGCTAGCGGGAGGGAGCAATGAGCAGTTCTTC. Protein: CASSQMLAGGSNEQFF.

The J gene is TRBJ1-2, the V gene TRBV6-6, with D hard to call. Germline CDR1 is MNHNY and CDR2 is SVGAGI (reference sequence). Between the trimmed V and J ends, which lost 0 bases and 0 bases, there was a span of 11 bases. The CDR3 sequence is 16 residues long. The CDR3 DNA reads TGTGCCAGCAGTTACTCGAGCGGCAGAGCTAACTATGGCTACACCTTC. Protein: CASSYSSGRANYGYTF.

V is TRBV28 and J is TRBJ1-6; a weak D match, TRBD1 (5 bases). V lost 6 bases and J 6 bases, leaving 18 bases between the germline ends. Germline lookup yields CDR1 MDHEN and CDR2 SYDVKM. The CDR3 contains 16 residues. The CDR3 region is CASSPPRGNRNSPLHF. Written as DNA, the CDR3 is TGTGCCAGCAGCCCCCCGCGGGGGAATCGTAATTCACCCCTCCACTTT.

V is TRBV6-1 and J is TRBJ1-1; D is possibly TRBD1 (6 bases). V dropped 2 bases and J dropped 11 bases, with 21 bases sitting between them. Germline-derived CDR1 and CDR2 are MNHNS and SASEGT. The CDR3 contains 15 residues. In DNA, the CDR3 is TGTGCCAGCAGTGAATTGATGACAGGCCAGTACCAGGCTTTCTTT. Translation: CASSELMTGQYQAFF.

This chain connects TRBV12-3 or TRBV12-4 to TRBJ1-1, with TRBD1 matching over 8 bases. CDR3 length equals 13 residues. J was trimmed by 12 bases and V by 7 bases; bases with no gene match: 13. In DNA, the CDR3 is TGTGCCAGCACTCATCTCACGAGGACAGGGTCTTTCTTT. Residues: CASTHLTRTGSFF.

The gene calls are TRBV7-9 and TRBJ2-5, with 7 bases matching TRBD2. There are 18 residues in the CDR3. V gave up 5 bases and J gave up 7 bases; unmatched junction bases: 22. Germline-derived CDR1 and CDR2 are SEHNR and FQNEAQ (reference sequence). In DNA form, the CDR3 reads TGTGCCAGCAGCCACCCAATGGCTAGCGGAGGAAAAGGATGGACCCAGTACTTC. It translates to CASSHPMASGGKGWTQYF.

The chain employs TRBV5-1 and TRBJ2-2, with 12 positions matching TRBD2. V was pared by 2 bases and J by 5 bases, with 4 bases of the junction left unmatched. The CDR3 length is 16 residues. Germline loops: CDR1 SGHRS, CDR2 YFSETQ. CDR3 nucleotide sequence: TGCGCCAGCAGCTTTGGACTAGCGGGAAGTACCGGGGAGCTGTTTTTT. Translation: CASSFGLAGSTGELFF.

This clone was counted between two and nine times. The chain is built from TRBV7-2 and TRBJ1-4, with 11 bases fitting TRBD1. Per the germline V gene, CDR1 is SGHTA and CDR2 is FQGNSA. This CDR3 is built from 16 residues. V gave up 1 base and J gave up 10 bases; unmatched junction bases: 8. This CDR3 is CASSLVGTGGGRKLFF. CDR3 DNA sequence: TGTGCCAGCAGCTTAGTGGGGACAGGGGGAGGGAGAAAACTGTTTTTT.

J is TRBJ1-2 and V is TRBV28; 7 bases match TRBD1. The V gene's germline CDR1 is MDHEN and CDR2 SYDVKM. V lost 3 bases and J lost 2; bases outside the gene matches: 6. CDR3 size: 15 residues. As DNA, the CDR3 is TGTGCCAGCAGTTTGAGAGGGGGCGGCAACTATGGCTACACCTTC. This codes for CASSLRGGGNYGYTF.

This clone was seen a few times. The chain carries TRBV6-2 or TRBV6-3 and TRBJ2-5, with D possibly TRBD2 on 7 matching bases. CDR1 and CDR2 (germline): MNHEY, SVGEGT. The CDR3 contains 16 residues. V gave up 6 bases and J gave up 4 bases, with 21 bases separating them. This CDR3 is CASSLLGGGIGETQYF. In DNA form, the CDR3 reads TGTGCCAGCAGCCTTCTAGGGGGAGGGATCGGAGAGACCCAGTACTTC.